The entry that follows covers one T cell receptor beta chain sequence. Its antigen remains unidentified. The PCR was carried out with 60 Vbeta primers and 13 Jbeta primers. The assay was immunoSEQ multiplex PCR, and TCRdb's table has in-frame clones only and misses some. Among over 150,000 clones listed, roughly 80% were seen once. This sample is part of a study of cytomegalovirus exposure and HLA in healthy donors. In germline, CDR1 is SEHNR, CDR2 FQNEAQ (reference sequence). This CDR3 has 12 residues. V was pared by 3 bases and J by 6 bases, with 0 bases of the junction left unmatched. Each donor was nominally healthy when sampled (though unrecorded immune exposures were likely). Study-wide findings and caveats: There were reportedly fewer N-insertions in an Asian-associated ancestry cluster than the roughly 700-donor mean, in a later analysis.

The receptor was isolated from a male donor in good health and CMV-seronegative. The J gene is TRBJ2-7, the V gene TRBV7-9, with 9 bases aligning to TRBD1. Sequencing used PBMCs. The CDR3 region is CASSLTGGEQYF. CDR3 sequence (DNA): TGTGCCAGCAGCTTGACAGGGGGCGAGCAGTACTTC.